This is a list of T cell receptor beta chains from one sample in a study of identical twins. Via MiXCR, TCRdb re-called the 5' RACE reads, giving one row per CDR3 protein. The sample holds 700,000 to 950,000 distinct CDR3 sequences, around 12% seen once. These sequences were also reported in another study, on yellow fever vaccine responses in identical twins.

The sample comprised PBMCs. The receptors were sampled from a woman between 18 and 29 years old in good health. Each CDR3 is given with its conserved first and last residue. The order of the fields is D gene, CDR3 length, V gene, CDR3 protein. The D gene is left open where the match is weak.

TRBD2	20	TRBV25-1	CASSGGGLAGLGSSYNEQFF
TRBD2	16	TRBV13	CASSLASGTSVYEQYF
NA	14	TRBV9	CASSPAATNEKLFF
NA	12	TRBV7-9	CASSLIGEEQFF
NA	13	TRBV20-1	CSAKGTASYEQYF
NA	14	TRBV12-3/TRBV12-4	CASSLQYPGEKLFF
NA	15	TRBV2	CASSEAGRARYGYTF
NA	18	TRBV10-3	CAISEGRALSSGANVLTF
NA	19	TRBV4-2	CASSQDVNQDLTSTDTQYF
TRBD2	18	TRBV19	CASSISGTSGLAKNIQYF
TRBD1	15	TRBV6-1	CASSPGTGSTGELFF
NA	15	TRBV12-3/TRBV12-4	CASTLGGGLTGELFF
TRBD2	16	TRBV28	CASSPTSGSPTDTQYF
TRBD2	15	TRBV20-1	CSARRTSGSQNIQYF
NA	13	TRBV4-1	CASSQDPKETQYF
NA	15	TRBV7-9	CASSSDSLSNQPQHF
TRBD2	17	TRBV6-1	CASHWRRTSGGLETQYF
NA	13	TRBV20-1	CSALQGLQETQYF
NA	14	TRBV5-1	CASSVQGVSDGYTF
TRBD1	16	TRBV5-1	CASSGTGRTEPYEQYF
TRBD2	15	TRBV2	CASRRLAGDSGEQFF
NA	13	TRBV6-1	CATRLDSNQPQHF
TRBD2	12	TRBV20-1	CSGSGAEDTQYF
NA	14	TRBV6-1	CASRSWLNFYEQFF
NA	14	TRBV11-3	CASSLDLRPGELFF
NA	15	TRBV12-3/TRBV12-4	CASSLERQEGPPLHF
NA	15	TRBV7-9	CASSSRGATNEKLFF
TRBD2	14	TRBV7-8	CASGRDLAGDEQFF
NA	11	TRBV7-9	CASSLLEELFF
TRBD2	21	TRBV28	CASSPGLAGVEFKNGYNEQFF
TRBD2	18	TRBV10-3	CAISEPLLAGEGTDTQYF
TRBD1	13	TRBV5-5	CASSWGQGETQYF
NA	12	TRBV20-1	CSASRLQETQYF
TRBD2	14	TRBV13	CASRLTGLAVEQFF
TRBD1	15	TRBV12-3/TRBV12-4	CASSFGQGRSYEQYF
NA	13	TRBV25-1	CASSNSLDYGYTF
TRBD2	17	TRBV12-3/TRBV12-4	CASSQTKAGAHTDTQYF
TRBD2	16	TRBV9	CASSVTGGSTQETQYF
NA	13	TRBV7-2	CASSLYEIRGAFF
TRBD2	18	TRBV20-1	CSARDWFGGGSSTDTQYF
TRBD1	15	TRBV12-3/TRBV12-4	CASSPSGQVNTEAFF
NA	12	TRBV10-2	CASRSETRLVFF
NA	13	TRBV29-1	CSAQILSYNEQFF
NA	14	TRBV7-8	CASSPLTTANGYTF
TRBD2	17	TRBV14	CASSPGLAGLPYNEQFF
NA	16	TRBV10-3	CAISPSLGEASYEQYF